Each of the 9 T cell receptor beta chains below was sequenced from the same sample in a study of T cells after yellow fever vaccination. TCRdb re-derived calls from the 5' RACE reads in MiXCR, one entry per CDR3 protein. The table records roughly 62,000 distinct CDR3 sequences, approximately 7% of them present only once. The sample here was CD8+ T cells sorted from PBMCs, taken on the day of the first yellow fever vaccination. These TCRs come from a man younger than 35 who received the YFV17D yellow fever vaccine.

This sequence joins TRBV12-3 or TRBV12-4 and TRBJ2-5; D gene uncertain. The CDR3 length is 14 residues. V was trimmed by 1 base and J by 4 bases, leaving 10 bases between them. CDR3 region: CASSLVSHVETQYF. CDR3 nucleotide sequence: TGTGCCAGCAGTTTAGTGTCCCATGTAGAGACCCAGTACTTC.

The rearrangement joins TRBV7-9 to TRBJ1-2; D is uncertain. Germline V gene sequence: CDR1 SEHNR, CDR2 FQNEAQ (reference sequence). The CDR3 has 13 amino acids. V was shortened by 0 bases and J by 0 bases, with 2 bases between the two germline ends. The CDR3 reads CASSLASNYGYTF. CDR3 bases: TGTGCCAGCAGCTTAGCGTCTAACTATGGCTACACCTTC. Filled out from reference TRBV7-9 and TRBJ1-2, the complete variable domain reads DTGVSQNPRHKITKRGQNVTFRCDPISEHNRLYWYRQTLGQGPEFLTYFQNEAQLEKSRLLSDRFSAERPKGSFSTLEIQRTEQGDSAMYLCASSLASNYGYTFGSGTRLTVV.

In this sample, this clonotype turned up many times. The V gene is TRBV7-9, the J gene TRBJ2-4, with unresolved D. The CDR3 is 16 amino acids. Trimming took 3 bases from V and 1 from J, leaving 13 bases between them. The V gene's germline CDR1 is SEHNR and CDR2 FQNEAQ (reference sequence). Written as DNA, the CDR3 is TGTGCCAGCAGCTTCGAACCTTTGGGGGCCAAAAACATTCAGTACTTC. Translation: CASSFEPLGAKNIQYF. The full variable domain, rest sourced from reference TRBV7-9 and TRBJ2-4, is DTGVSQNPRHKITKRGQNVTFRCDPISEHNRLYWYRQTLGQGPEFLTYFQNEAQLEKSRLLSDRFSAERPKGSFSTLEIQRTEQGDSAMYLCASSFEPLGAKNIQYFGAGTRLSVL.

This clonotype was detected many times. V gene TRBV7-6 combines with J gene TRBJ2-7, with unresolved D. Per germline, CDR1 SGHVS and CDR2 FNYEAQ. CDR3 length: 13 residues. Trimming cost V 5 bases and J 3 bases, with 11 bases left between them. The CDR3 nucleotides read TGTGCCAGCAGCCCAAGATATGGCTACGAGCAGTACTTC. Its protein is CASSPRYGYEQYF.

Turning to this clonotype: Germline and junction disagree at one end, which may indicate a read error. The gene calls are TRBV13 and TRBJ2-1; 10 positions agree with TRBD1. This CDR3 region has 20 residues. The germline V gene encodes CDR1 PRHDT and CDR2 FYEKMQ (reference sequence). Here the CDR3 reads CANSAPWGQGQGSLYNEQFF. CDR3 nucleotide sequence: TGTGCCAACAGCGCACCTTGGGGACAGGGGCAAGGATCGCTCTACAATGAGCAGTTCTTC.

Comment on this clonotype: One base away lies a much larger clone, so this may be a sequencing read error. The chain carries TRBV7-6 and TRBJ2-1; D perhaps matches TRBD1 (6 bases). Per the germline V gene, CDR1 is SGHVS and CDR2 is FNYEAQ. V dropped 5 bases and J dropped 9 bases, with 14 bases sitting between them. The CDR3 has 13 residues. CDR3 coding DNA: TGTGCCAGCAGCCACGACAGGAGCGGTGAGCAGTTCTTC. Protein sequence: CASSHDRSGEQFF.

This clonotype was counted at least ten times. The V call is TRBV5-5, the J call TRBJ2-1; D may be TRBD1 or TRBD2 (5 bases each). V was cut by 2 bases and J by 8 bases, with 14 bases left in between. The CDR3 consists of 14 residues. Germline loops: CDR1 SGHKS, CDR2 YYEKEE (reference sequence). CDR3 in amino acids: CASSFRRVGDEQFF. In DNA, the CDR3 is TGTGCCAGCAGCTTTCGCAGGGTGGGGGATGAGCAGTTCTTC.

This clonotype was recorded at least ten times. This chain joins TRBV5-5 and TRBJ2-7; perhaps D is TRBD1 or TRBD2 (5 bases each). Per germline, CDR1 SGHKS and CDR2 YYEKEE (reference sequence). This CDR3 spans 15 amino acids. Trimming took 4 bases from V and 1 from J, leaving 15 bases between them. The CDR3 reads CASSRGPRPSYEQYF. The CDR3 DNA is TGTGCCAGCAGCCGGGGCCCAAGACCTTCCTACGAGCAGTACTTC.

There are a few counts of this clonotype. The V call is TRBV6-4, the J call TRBJ2-7, with D perhaps matching TRBD1 (6 bases). The CDR3 has 15 amino acids. Trimming removed 4 bases from V and 3 bases from J, with 16 bases in between. The germline CDR1 and CDR2 sequences are MRHNA and SNTAGT. CDR3 amino acids: CASSVRQGPIYEQYF. The CDR3 nucleotides read TGTGCCAGCAGTGTAAGGCAGGGGCCCATCTACGAGCAGTACTTC.